This T cell receptor (beta chain) was recorded in a study of OX40 agonist ivuxolimab in advanced cancers. Overall study context: With ivuxolimab, an agonistic anti-OX40 (CD134) antibody, patients were treated. Patients were treated with intravenous ivuxolimab, dosed at 0.01 to 10 mg/kg and infused every 2 weeks. Prior therapy, whether anti-PD-1, anti-PD-L1 or anti-CTLA-4, was allowed, and about 40% had some.

This clone has a single count. From germline, CDR1 is SGHTA and CDR2 FQGTGA. Losses at the gene ends were 2 bases for V and 3 bases for J; bases not matched to a gene: 6. This CDR3 spans 16 amino acids. Clones were read by immunoSEQ multiplex PCR, and TCRdb kept only the in-frame ones, dropping some. The sample contains more than 100,000 clones, 90% of which appear only once. The clonotype was recovered from an adult with an advanced solid tumor such as melanoma, head and neck, liver or kidney cancer. This chain links TRBV7-3 with TRBJ2-1; the match to TRBD1 covers 8 bases. Sequenced material: CD4+ or CD8+ T cells sorted from blood, taken in a trial of the OX40 agonist ivuxolimab. The CDR3, as DNA: TGTGCCAGCAGCTTACGGCAGGGGGCAATCTACAATGAGCAGTTCTTC. It encodes CASSLRQGAIYNEQFF.